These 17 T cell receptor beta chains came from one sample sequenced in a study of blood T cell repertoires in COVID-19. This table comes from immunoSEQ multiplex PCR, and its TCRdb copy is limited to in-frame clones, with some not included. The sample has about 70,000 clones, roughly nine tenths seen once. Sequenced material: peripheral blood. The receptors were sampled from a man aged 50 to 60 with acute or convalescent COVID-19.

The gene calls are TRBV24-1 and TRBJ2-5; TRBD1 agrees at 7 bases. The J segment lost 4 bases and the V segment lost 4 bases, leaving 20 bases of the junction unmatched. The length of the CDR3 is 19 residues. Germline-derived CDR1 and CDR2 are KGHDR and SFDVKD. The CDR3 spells CATSDRSGRGFPLGETQYF. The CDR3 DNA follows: TGTGCCACCAGTGACCGATCGGGCAGGGGGTTTCCCCTTGGAGAGACCCAGTACTTC.

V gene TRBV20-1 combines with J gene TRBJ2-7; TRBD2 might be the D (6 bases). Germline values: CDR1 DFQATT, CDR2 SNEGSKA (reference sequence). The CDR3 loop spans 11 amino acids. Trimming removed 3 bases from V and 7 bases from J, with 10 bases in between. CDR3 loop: CSARDYSEQYV. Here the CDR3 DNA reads TGCAGTGCTAGGGACTATTCGGAGCAGTACGTC.

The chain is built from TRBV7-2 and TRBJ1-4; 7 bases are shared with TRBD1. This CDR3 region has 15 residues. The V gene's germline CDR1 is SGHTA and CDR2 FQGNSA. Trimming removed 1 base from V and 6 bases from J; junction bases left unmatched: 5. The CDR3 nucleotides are TGTGCCAGCAGCTTAGAAGGGGGCCCGGATGAAAAACTGTTTTTT. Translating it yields CASSLEGGPDEKLFF.

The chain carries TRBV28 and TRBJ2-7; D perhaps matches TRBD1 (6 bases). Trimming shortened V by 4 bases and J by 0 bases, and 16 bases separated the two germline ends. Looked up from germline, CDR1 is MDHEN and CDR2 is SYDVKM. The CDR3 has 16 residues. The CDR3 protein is CASSSPGQSVSYEQYV. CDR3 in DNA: TGTGCCAGCAGTTCTCCCGGACAGAGCGTCTCCTACGAGCAGTACGTC.

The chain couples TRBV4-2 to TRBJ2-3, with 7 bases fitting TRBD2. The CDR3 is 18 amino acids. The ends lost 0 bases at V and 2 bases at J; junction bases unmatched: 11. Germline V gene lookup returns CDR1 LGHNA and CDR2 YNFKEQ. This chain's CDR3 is CASSQDAGLAATTDTQYF. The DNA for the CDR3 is TGTGCCAGCAGCCAAGATGCGGGGCTAGCGGCTACCACAGATACGCAGTATTTT.

Here the CDR3 reads CASSWGGILDSPLHF. In nucleotides, the CDR3 is TGTGCCAGCAGCTGGGGGGGTATACTTGATTCACCCCTCCACTTT. V usage is TRBV5-4 and J usage is TRBJ1-6; tentative D call: TRBD1 (5 bases). Germline V gene data show CDR1 as SGHNT and CDR2 as YYREEE (reference sequence). There are 15 residues in the CDR3. V was pared by 3 bases and J by 8 bases, with 15 bases between.

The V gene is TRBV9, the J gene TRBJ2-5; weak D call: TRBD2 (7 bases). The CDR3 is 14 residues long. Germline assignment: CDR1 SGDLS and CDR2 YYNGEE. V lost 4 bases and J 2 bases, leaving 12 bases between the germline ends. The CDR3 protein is CASSPGGHQETQYF. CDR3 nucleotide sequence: TGTGCCAGCAGCCCCGGGGGGCATCAAGAGACCCAGTACTTC. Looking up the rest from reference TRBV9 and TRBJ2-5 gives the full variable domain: DSGVTQTPKHLITATGQRVTLRCSPRSGDLSVYWYQQSLDQGLQFLIQYYNGEERAKGNILERFSAQQFPDLHSELNLSSLELGDSALYFCASSPGGHQETQYFGPGTRLLVL.

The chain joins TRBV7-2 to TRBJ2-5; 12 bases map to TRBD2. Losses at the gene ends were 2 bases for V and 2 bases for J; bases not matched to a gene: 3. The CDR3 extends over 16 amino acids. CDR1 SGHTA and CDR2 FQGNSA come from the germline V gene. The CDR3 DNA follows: TGTGCCAGCAGCTTATCCCTAGCGGGAGGGCAAGAGACCCAGTACTTC. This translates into CASSLSLAGGQETQYF.

The CDR3 bases are TGTGCCAGCAGCCGTGATTTAGGACTAGCACCCAATGAGCAGTTCTTC. Translated: CASSRDLGLAPNEQFF. V usage is TRBV28 and J usage is TRBJ2-1; 8 bases are shared with TRBD2. This CDR3 is 16 amino acids long. J lost 6 bases, V lost 6 bases, and 13 bases had no gene match. Germline CDR1 and CDR2: MDHEN and SYDVKM.

The DNA for the CDR3 is TGTGCCAGCAGCCAATTAGACTGGAGGACTAGCGGTCACAATGAGCAGTTCTTC. This encodes CASSQLDWRTSGHNEQFF. This chain links TRBV14 with TRBJ2-1; 10 positions agree with TRBD2. The CDR3 runs 18 residues. After removal of 2 bases from V and 5 bases from J, the junction contained 12 bases not matched to a gene. CDR1 and CDR2 (germline): SGHDN, FVKESK.

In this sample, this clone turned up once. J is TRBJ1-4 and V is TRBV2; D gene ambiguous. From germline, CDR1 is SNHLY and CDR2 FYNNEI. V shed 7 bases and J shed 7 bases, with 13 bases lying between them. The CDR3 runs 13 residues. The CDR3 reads CASTGGMFEKLFF. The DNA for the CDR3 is TGTGCCAGCACCGGCGGCATGTTTGAAAAACTGTTTTTT.

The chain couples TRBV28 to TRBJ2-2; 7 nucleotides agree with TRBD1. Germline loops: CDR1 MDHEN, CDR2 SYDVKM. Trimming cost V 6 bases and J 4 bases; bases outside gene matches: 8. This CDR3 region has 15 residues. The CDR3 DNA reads TGTGCCAGCAGGCTGGACAGGAGTCGCACCGGGGAGCTGTTTTTT. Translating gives CASRLDRSRTGELFF.

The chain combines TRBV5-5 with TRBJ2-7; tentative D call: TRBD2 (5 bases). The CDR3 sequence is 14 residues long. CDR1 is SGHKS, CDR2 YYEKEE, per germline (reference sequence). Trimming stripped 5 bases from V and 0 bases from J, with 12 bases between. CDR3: CASRLRRDSYEQYF. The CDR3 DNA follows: TGTGCCAGCAGATTGAGACGGGACTCCTACGAGCAGTACTTC.

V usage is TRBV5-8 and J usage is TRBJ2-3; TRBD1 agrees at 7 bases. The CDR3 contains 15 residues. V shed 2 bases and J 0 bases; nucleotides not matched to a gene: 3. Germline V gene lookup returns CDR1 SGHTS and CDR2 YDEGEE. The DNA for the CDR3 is TGTGCCAGCAGCTTTCGGGACAGTAGCACAGATACGCAGTATTTT. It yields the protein CASSFRDSSTDTQYF. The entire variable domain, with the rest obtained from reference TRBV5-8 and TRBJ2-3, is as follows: EAGVTQSPTHLIKTRGQQATLRCSPISGHTSVYWYQQALGLGLQFLLWYDEGEERNRGNFPPRFSGRQFPNYSSELNVNALELEDSALYLCASSFRDSSTDTQYFGPGTRLTVL.

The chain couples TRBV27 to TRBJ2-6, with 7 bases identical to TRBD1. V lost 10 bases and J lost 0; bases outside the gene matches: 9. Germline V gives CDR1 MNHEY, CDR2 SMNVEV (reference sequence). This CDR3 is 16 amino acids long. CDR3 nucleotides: TGTGCCACCCGGACAGGCCACGTCTCTGGGGCCAACGTCCTGACTTTC. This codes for CATRTGHVSGANVLTF.

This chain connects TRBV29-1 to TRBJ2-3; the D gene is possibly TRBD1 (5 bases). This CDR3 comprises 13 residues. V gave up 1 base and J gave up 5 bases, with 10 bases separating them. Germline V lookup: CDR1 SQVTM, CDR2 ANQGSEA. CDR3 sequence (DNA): TGCAGCGTTGAAGGCCAGGGTCTAGATACGCAGTATTTT. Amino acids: CSVEGQGLDTQYF.

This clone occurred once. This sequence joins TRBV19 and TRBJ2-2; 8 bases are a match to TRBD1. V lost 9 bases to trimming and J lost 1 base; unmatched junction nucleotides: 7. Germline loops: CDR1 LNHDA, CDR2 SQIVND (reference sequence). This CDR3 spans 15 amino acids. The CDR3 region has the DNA TGTGCCAGCGGGGGACAGGTTAAGAACACCGGGGAGCTGTTTTTT. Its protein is CASGGQVKNTGELFF.